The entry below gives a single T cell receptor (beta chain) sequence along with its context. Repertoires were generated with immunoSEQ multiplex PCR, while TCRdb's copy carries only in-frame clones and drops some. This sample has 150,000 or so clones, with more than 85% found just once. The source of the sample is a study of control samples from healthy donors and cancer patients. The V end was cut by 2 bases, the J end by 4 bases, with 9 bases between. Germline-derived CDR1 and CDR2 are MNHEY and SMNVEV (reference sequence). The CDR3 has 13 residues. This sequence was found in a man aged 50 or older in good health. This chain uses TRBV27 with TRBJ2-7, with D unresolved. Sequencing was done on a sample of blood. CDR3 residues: CASSLKAAYEQYF. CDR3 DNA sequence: TGTGCCAGCAGTTTAAAGGCAGCTTACGAGCAGTACTTC.